These 2 T cell receptor beta chains share one sample of origin, sequenced in a study of siplizumab effects on memory and regulatory T cells (dated by TCRdb to about 2019). Library preparation was by the immunoSEQ multiplex PCR assay. This immuneACCESS table, as held by TCRdb, lists in-frame sequences with V and J called but not all clones. Of the missing ones, under half trace to an unresolved V gene in checked studies; the others have no known cause. This sample comprises over 100,000 clones, about 93% of them detected only once. Of the sample, around 1.1% is held by the ten largest clones. The sample was CD4+ T cells sorted from blood. The receptor set was obtained from a human donor in good health.

The rearrangement joins TRBV4-1 to TRBJ1-1; D possibly corresponds to TRBD1 (5 bases). Trimming left V 3 bases short and J 3 bases short, with 14 bases between. Germline V lookup: CDR1 MGHRA, CDR2 YSYEKL. The CDR3 spans 15 residues. The CDR3: CASSQESRVYTEAFF. In DNA, the CDR3 is TGCGCCAGCAGCCAGGAGAGCAGGGTATACACTGAAGCTTTCTTT.

V gene TRBV6-6 combines with J gene TRBJ1-4; D may be TRBD1 (5 bases). CDR1 MNHNY and CDR2 SVGAGI come from the germline V gene (reference sequence). Trimming removed 4 bases at V and 7 bases at J, with 10 bases between. This CDR3 spans 13 amino acids. CDR3 amino acids: CASSWGRGEKLFF. Here the CDR3 DNA reads TGTGCCAGCAGTTGGGGACGGGGTGAAAAACTGTTTTTT.